These T cell receptor beta chains were read from a single sample in a study of Graves' ophthalmopathy and Graves' hyperthyroidism. A single record per CDR3 protein comes from TCRdb applying MiXCR to the multiplex PCR reads. This repertoire shows fewer than 650,000 distinct CDR3 sequences, 20% to 25% found once; its top ten account for approximately 6.5%. The sequenced sample was peripheral blood. The receptors were gathered from a woman aged 18-35 years with stable Graves' hyperthyroidism. Some clones in this sample may be carry-over from other donors' samples. CDR3s include the opening cysteine and the closing phenylalanine or tryptophan. Each record gives: D gene, CDR3 length, clone size, V gene, J gene, CDR3 protein, CDR3 DNA. The D gene is left open where the match is weak. A row's size may be missing; if present it is once, few, many or a size class.

>.|14|many|TRBV29-1|TRBJ2-5
CSVVWALSQETQYF
TGCAGCGTTGTTTGGGCCCTGTCCCAAGAGACCCAGTACTTC
>.|16|many|TRBV11-1|TRBJ2-6
CASSLAQYSGANVLTF
TGTGCCAGCAGCTTAGCGCAATACTCTGGGGCCAACGTCCTGACTTTC
>.|14|many|TRBV20-1|TRBJ2-2
CSARAGGGTGELFF
TGCAGTGCTAGAGCAGGGGGAGGCACCGGGGAGCTGTTTTTT
>.|13|many|TRBV28|TRBJ2-7
CASSLQGKEEQYF
TGTGCCAGCAGTCTACAGGGTAAGGAGGAGCAGTACTTC
>.|13|many|TRBV20-1|TRBJ1-2
CSASEGGANGYTF
TGCAGTGCAAGTGAGGGAGGTGCAAATGGCTACACCTTC
>.|15|.|TRBV4-1|TRBJ2-2
CASSQAGGRIGELFF
TGCGCCAGCAGCCAAGCTGGGGGGCGAATCGGGGAGCTGTTTTTT
>TRBD1|15|many|TRBV12-3/TRBV12-4|TRBJ2-4
CASRQTGGAKNIQYF
TGTGCCAGCAGACAGACAGGGGGCGCCAAAAACATTCAGTACTTC
>TRBD2|17|many|TRBV15|TRBJ2-2
CATQGLAGGPNTGELFF
TGTGCCACCCAAGGACTAGCGGGAGGGCCAAACACCGGGGAGCTGTTTTTT
>.|14|.|TRBV6-1|TRBJ2-5
CASSQTGRGETQYF
TGTGCCAGCAGTCAGACAGGGCGGGGAGAGACCCAGTACTTC
>TRBD1|17|many|TRBV19|TRBJ1-2
CASSIGNRGLRGYGYTF
TGTGCCAGTAGTATCGGAAACAGGGGTTTGCGCGGCTATGGCTACACCTTC
>TRBD2|21|.|TRBV2|TRBJ2-7
CASSERGKGELGRGASYEQYF
TGTGCCAGCAGTGAAAGGGGCAAAGGGGAACTAGGGCGGGGGGCGTCCTACGAGCAGTACTTC
>TRBD1|15|many|TRBV12-3/TRBV12-4|TRBJ2-5
CASSLNRGQGETQYF
TGTGCCAGCAGTCTCAACAGGGGGCAGGGGGAGACCCAGTACTTC
>.|12|.|TRBV7-9|TRBJ2-7
CASTATRGEQYF
TGTGCCAGCACCGCCACCCGGGGCGAGCAGTACTTC
>TRBD2|15|.|TRBV5-5|TRBJ2-1
CASSGTSGSYNEQFF
TGTGCCAGCAGCGGTACTAGCGGGAGCTACAATGAGCAGTTCTTC
>TRBD2|18|many|TRBV12-3/TRBV12-4|TRBJ2-5
CASSLRSGGSGSRETQYF
TGTGCCAGCAGTTTAAGGTCCGGGGGTAGCGGGAGTAGGGAGACCCAGTACTTC